This TCR beta chain is from a study of blood T cell repertoires in COVID-19. For the study at large: Acute and convalescent COVID-19 samples came from the United States, Italy and Spain. Sources were T cells, B-cell-depleted T cells, or PBMCs; the material itself was cDNA or gDNA.

Trimming at V came to 4 bases and at J to 6 bases, leaving 1 base not matched to a gene. Germline V gives CDR1 SNHLY, CDR2 FYNNEI. The CDR3 length is 13 residues. Libraries were prepared by immunoSEQ multiplex PCR; TCRdb keeps only in-frame clonotypes and omits some of them. The sample has more than 95,000 clones; about four fifths are singletons. This rearrangement joins TRBV2 to TRBJ2-2, with 8 bases identical to TRBD2. The specimen sequenced was peripheral blood. This clonotype was sampled from a human donor in a cohort sampled during active COVID-19. The CDR3 nucleotides read TGTGCCAGCAGTGGGACTAGCCCCGGGGAGCTGTTTTTT. Its protein product is CASSGTSPGELFF.